Presented here are 9 T cell receptor beta chains from one specimen sequenced in a study of T cells after yellow fever vaccination. Each CDR3 protein is one row after TCRdb ran MiXCR on the 5' RACE reads. This sample has a few hundred thousand distinct CDR3 sequences; more than 6.5% occur once, and the top ten carry approximately 1%. The source was CD4+ T cells sorted from PBMCs, collected on the day of the yellow fever booster vaccination. These receptors were taken from a man aged 30-40 years who received the YFV17D yellow fever vaccine.

This clonotype was seen only a few times. This rearrangement joins TRBV2 to TRBJ2-5; TRBD2 might be the D (6 bases). Trimming removed 2 bases from V and 3 bases from J, with 10 bases in between. The CDR3 loop spans 14 amino acids. Germline V lookup: CDR1 SNHLY, CDR2 FYNNEI. CDR3 sequence reads: CASSEREAKETQYF. CDR3 DNA: TGTGCCAGCAGTGAAAGGGAGGCAAAAGAGACCCAGTACTTC.

This clonotype was seen at least ten times. The chain joins TRBV3-1 to TRBJ1-1; D uncertain. Trimming removed 4 bases from V and 0 bases from J, with 9 bases in between. This CDR3 is 14 amino acids long. Per the germline V gene, CDR1 is LGHDT and CDR2 is YNNKEL (reference sequence). CDR3 in DNA: TGTGCCAGCAGCCGCGGCATAGTGAACACTGAAGCTTTCTTT. This translates into CASSRGIVNTEAFF.

The chain carries TRBV6-5 and TRBJ1-2; a possible D gene is TRBD1 (6 bases). The CDR3 contains 13 residues. With 6 bases removed from V and 7 bases from J, the gap between germline ends came to 15 bases. Germline CDR1 is MNHEY and CDR2 is SVGAGI. CDR3 nucleotide sequence: TGTGCCAGCAGAAACCGGGACAAGAGTGGCTACACCTTC. Its protein product is CASRNRDKSGYTF.

This clonotype was recorded many times. J is TRBJ2-7 and V is TRBV5-1; D not certain. CDR1 and CDR2 (germline): SGHRS, YFSETQ. This CDR3 comprises 12 residues. Trimming cost V 6 bases and J 5 bases, with 12 bases left between them. The CDR3 DNA follows: TGCGCCAGCAAAAGGGATGGCGACGAGCAGTACTTC. Translating gives CASKRDGDEQYF.

This clonotype was recorded at least ten times. The chain recombines TRBV7-2 with TRBJ1-1; D ambiguous. V was shortened by 1 base and J by 0 bases, with 9 bases between the two germline ends. The CDR3 extends over 15 amino acids. Looked up from germline, CDR1 is SGHTA and CDR2 is FQGNSA. The CDR3 is CASSLVGRVNTEAFF. As DNA, the CDR3 is TGTGCCAGCAGCTTAGTAGGGAGGGTGAACACTGAAGCTTTCTTT.

This clonotype was recorded at least ten times. The V gene is TRBV5-1, the J gene TRBJ2-2; D remains unclear. The CDR3 runs 14 residues. The V and J ends lost 2 bases and 4 bases respectively, with 9 bases between them. The V gene's germline CDR1 is SGHRS and CDR2 YFSETQ. The CDR3 DNA reads TGCGCCAGCAGCTTAAATTCGATCACCGGGGAGCTGTTTTTT. It specifies CASSLNSITGELFF.

The sample holds many counts of this clonotype. This sequence joins TRBV7-2 and TRBJ2-2; D possibly matches TRBD1 or TRBD2 (5 bases each). The germline V gene encodes CDR1 SGHTA and CDR2 FQGNSA. Trimming removed 5 bases from V and 1 base from J, with 14 bases in between. The CDR3 is 16 residues long. The CDR3 loop reads CASSPAGTRNTGELFF. The CDR3 nucleotides are TGTGCCAGCAGCCCGGCCGGGACCCGGAACACCGGGGAGCTGTTTTTT. Looking up the rest from reference TRBV7-2 and TRBJ2-2 gives the full variable domain: GAGVSQSPSNKVTEKGKDVELRCDPISGHTALYWYRQSLGQGLEFLIYFQGNSAPDKSGLPSDRFSAERTGGSVSTLTIQRTQQEDSAVYLCASSPAGTRNTGELFFGEGSRLTVL.

The chain couples TRBV20-1 to TRBJ2-7; D gene ambiguous. This CDR3 has 14 residues. V gave up 0 bases and J gave up 4 bases, with 13 bases separating them. Germline V gene data show CDR1 as DFQATT and CDR2 as SNEGSKA (reference sequence). In DNA, the CDR3 is TGCAGTGCTAGAGATCGCGAAGACCTTTACGAGCAGTACTTC. Its protein product is CSARDREDLYEQYF.

The table lists this clonotype with many counts. The CDR3 region has the DNA TGTGCCAGCAGTTCCCAGGGACTAGCGGGCTCCGGGGAGCTGTTTTTT. This translates into CASSSQGLAGSGELFF. V and J are TRBV6-5 and TRBJ2-2; 12 nucleotides match TRBD2. Germline CDR1 reads MNHEY; CDR2 reads SVGAGI. Unmatched junction bases numbered 6, after V lost 4 bases and J lost 6 bases. This CDR3 contains 16 residues.